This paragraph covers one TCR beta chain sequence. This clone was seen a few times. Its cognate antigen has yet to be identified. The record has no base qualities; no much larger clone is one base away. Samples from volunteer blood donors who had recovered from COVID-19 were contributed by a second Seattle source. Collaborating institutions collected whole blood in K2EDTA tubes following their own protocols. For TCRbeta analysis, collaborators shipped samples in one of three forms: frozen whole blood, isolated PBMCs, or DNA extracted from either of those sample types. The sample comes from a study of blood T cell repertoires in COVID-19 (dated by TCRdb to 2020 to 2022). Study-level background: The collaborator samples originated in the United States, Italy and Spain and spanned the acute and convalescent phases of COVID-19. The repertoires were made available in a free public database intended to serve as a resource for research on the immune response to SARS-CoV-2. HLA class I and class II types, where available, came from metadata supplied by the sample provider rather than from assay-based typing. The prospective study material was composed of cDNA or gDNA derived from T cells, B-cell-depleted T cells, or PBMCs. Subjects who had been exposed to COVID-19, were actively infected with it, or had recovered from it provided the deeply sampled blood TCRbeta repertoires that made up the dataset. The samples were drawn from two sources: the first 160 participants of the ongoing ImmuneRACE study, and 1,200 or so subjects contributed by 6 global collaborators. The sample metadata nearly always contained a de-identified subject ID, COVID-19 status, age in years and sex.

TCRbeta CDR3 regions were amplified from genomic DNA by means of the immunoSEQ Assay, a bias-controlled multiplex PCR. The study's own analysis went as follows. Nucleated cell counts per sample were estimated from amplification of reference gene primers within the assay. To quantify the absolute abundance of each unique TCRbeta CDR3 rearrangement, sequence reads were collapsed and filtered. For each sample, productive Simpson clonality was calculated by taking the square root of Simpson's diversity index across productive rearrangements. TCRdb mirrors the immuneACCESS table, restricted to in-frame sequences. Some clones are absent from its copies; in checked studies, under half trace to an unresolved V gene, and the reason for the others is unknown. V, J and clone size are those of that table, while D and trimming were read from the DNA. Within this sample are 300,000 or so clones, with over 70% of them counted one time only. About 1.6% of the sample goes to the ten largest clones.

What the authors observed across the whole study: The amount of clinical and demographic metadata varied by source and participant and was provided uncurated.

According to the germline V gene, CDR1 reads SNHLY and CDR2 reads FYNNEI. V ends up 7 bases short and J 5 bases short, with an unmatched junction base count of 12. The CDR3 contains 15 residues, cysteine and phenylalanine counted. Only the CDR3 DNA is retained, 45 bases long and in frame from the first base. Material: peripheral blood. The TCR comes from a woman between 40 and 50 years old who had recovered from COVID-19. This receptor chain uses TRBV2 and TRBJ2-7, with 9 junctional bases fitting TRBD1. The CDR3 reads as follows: CASTEGGTGINEQYF. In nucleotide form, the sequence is TGTGCCAGCACCGAAGGGGGGACAGGGATAAACGAGCAGTACTTC.